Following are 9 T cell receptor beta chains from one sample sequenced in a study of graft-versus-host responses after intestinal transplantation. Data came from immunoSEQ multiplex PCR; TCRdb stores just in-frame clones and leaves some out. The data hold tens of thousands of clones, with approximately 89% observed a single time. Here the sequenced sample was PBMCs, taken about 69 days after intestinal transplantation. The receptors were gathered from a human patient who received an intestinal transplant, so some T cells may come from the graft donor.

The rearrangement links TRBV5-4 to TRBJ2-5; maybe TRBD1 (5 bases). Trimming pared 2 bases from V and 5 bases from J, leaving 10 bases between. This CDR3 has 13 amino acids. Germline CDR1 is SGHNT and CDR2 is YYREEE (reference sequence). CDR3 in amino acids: CASSFQGGETQYF. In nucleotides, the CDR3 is TGTGCCAGCAGCTTTCAGGGTGGCGAGACCCAGTACTTC.

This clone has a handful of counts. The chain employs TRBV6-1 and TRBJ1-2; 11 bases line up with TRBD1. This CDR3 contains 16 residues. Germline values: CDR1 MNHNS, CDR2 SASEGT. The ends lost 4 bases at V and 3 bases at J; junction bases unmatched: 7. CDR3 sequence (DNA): TGTGCCAGCAGTGCTTCCCGGACAGGGGGCGACTATGGCTACACCTTC. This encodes CASSASRTGGDYGYTF.

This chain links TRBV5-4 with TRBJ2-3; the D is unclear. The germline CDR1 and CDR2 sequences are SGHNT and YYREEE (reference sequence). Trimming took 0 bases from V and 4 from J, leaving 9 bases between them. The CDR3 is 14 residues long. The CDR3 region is CASSLEAFPDTQYF. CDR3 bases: TGTGCCAGCAGCTTGGAGGCCTTCCCAGATACGCAGTATTTT.

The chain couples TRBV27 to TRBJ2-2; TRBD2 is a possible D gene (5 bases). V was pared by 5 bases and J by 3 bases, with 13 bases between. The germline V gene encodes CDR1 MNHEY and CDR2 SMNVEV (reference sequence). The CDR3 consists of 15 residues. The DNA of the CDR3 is TGTGCCAGCAGTCCTCATTCGAGGGACACCGGGGAGCTGTTTTTT. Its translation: CASSPHSRDTGELFF.

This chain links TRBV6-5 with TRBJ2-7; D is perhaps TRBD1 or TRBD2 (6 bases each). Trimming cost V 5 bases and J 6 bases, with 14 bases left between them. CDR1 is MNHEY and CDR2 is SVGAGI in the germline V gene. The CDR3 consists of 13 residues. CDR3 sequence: CASSQGGPGEQYF. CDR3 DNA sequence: TGTGCCAGCAGTCAAGGGGGGCCGGGCGAGCAGTACTTC.

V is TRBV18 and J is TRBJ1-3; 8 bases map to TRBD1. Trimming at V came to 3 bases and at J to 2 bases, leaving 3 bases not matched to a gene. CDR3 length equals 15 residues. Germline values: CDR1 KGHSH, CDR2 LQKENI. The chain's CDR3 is CASSPQQGAGNTIYF. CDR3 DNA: TGTGCCAGCTCACCGCAACAGGGGGCTGGAAACACCATATATTTT.

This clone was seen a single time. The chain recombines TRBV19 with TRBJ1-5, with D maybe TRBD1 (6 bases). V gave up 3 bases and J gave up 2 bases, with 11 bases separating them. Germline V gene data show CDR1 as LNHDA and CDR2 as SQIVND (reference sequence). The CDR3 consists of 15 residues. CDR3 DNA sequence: TGTGCCAGTAGTATTTGGGGGCAAGGCAATCAGCCCCAGCATTTT. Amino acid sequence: CASSIWGQGNQPQHF.

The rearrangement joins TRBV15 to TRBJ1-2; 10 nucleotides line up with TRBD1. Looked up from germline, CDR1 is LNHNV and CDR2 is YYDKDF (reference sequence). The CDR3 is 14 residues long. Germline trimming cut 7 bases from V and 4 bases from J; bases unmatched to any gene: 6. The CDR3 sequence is CATTQDRGTYGYTF. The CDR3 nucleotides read TGTGCCACCACGCAGGACAGGGGGACCTATGGCTACACCTTC.

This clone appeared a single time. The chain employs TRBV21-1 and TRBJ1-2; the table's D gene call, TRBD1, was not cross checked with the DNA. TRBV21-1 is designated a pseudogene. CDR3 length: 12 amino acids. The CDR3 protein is CASRDKNYGYTF. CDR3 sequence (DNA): TGTGCCAGCAGGGACAAAAACTATGGCTACACCTTC.